This entry lists 3 T cell receptor beta chains sequenced from one sample in a study of T-cell reconstitution after alpha-beta-depleted transplantation in children (dated by TCRdb to between 2015 and 2016). In the paper's terms, the treatment or condition label means: allogeneic hematopoietic cell transplantation with graft depleted of TCRalphabeta T cells and CD19 B cells. Receptor libraries were prepared by PCR. The sequencer listed for this sample is Illumina HiSeq 2500. TCR library preparation used molecular barcoding, with unique molecular identifiers applied to normalize quantification of the TCRbeta repertoire. The raw public data were reprocessed by TCRdb itself: fastp quality trimming at Q25, MiXCR clonotype calling, in-frame beta chains only. Duplicate CDR3 protein sequences are folded into a single record with the most common DNA and genes. Here the sample has some 300,000 distinct CDR3 sequences; about a tenth occur a single time. The biggest ten clones account for over 6% of the sample.

The sequenced sample was PBMCs, obtained before TCRalphabeta/CD19-depleted stem cell transplant. These receptors all stem from a boy less than two years old with acute myeloid leukemia, due to receive a stem cell transplant.

The sample holds many counts of this clonotype. The chain carries TRBV7-6 and TRBJ2-5; 10 positions agree with TRBD2. Germline V gene data show CDR1 as SGHVS and CDR2 as FNYEAQ. The CDR3 loop spans 15 amino acids. V lost 5 bases, J lost 0 bases, and 3 bases stayed unmatched. CDR3 loop: CASSQLAGNQETQYF. The CDR3 DNA sequence: TGTGCCAGCAGCCAACTAGCGGGAAACCAAGAGACCCAGTACTTC.

This clonotype was seen repeatedly, ten times or more. The chain is built from TRBV5-1 and TRBJ2-2, with TRBD2 matching 8 bases. This CDR3 comprises 19 residues. Unmatched junction bases numbered 20, after V lost 5 bases and J lost 5 bases. Germline V CDR1 and CDR2: SGHRS, YFSETQ. The CDR3 sequence is CASSFAKGLVGGLTGELFF. The CDR3 DNA reads TGCGCCAGCAGTTTTGCAAAGGGACTAGTCGGGGGCCTAACCGGGGAGCTGTTTTTT.

The table lists this clonotype with a few counts. The rearrangement joins TRBV24-1 to TRBJ2-5, with a possible D match to TRBD2 (6 bases). The V and J ends lost 5 bases and 5 bases respectively, with 20 bases between them. The CDR3 sequence is 16 residues long. Germline V gene data show CDR1 as KGHDR and CDR2 as SFDVKD. The CDR3 spells CATSGLGLRGMETQYF. CDR3 in DNA: TGTGCCACCAGTGGGTTGGGGTTGCGGGGCATGGAGACCCAGTACTTC.